This T cell receptor beta chain was found in a study of shared clonotypes between healthy human individuals. Study outcomes and limitations: Naive CD4 clonotypes were shared across a few donors at roughly 5.3%.

CDR1 MNHEY and CDR2 SMNVEV come from the germline V gene (reference sequence). Trimming left V 5 bases short and J 2 bases short, with 13 bases between. This CDR3 is 14 amino acids long. In its sample, this clone was seen once. Its specificity is unknown. This sample also contains other DNA sequences that code for the same CDR3. The assay was immunoSEQ multiplex PCR, and TCRdb's table has in-frame clones only and misses some. The data show about 1 million clones, about 75% seen once. This TCR was recovered from a man between 18 and 29 years old in good health. Sequenced: memory CD4+ T cells sorted from blood. Subset reported: CD45RA-negative fraction. The chain uses TRBV27 and TRBJ2-7, with D possibly being TRBD1 (5 bases). CDR3: CASSPRQSTYEQYF. The CDR3 DNA reads TGTGCCAGCAGTCCTCGACAGTCTACCTACGAGCAGTACTTC.